This passage covers 31 T cell receptor beta chains from one sample sequenced in a study of T-cell reconstitution after alpha-beta-depleted transplantation in children. Unique molecular identifiers were used to barcode this TCRbeta library. TCRdb redid the calling of the PCR reads with MiXCR, one entry per CDR3 protein. The sample carries hundreds of thousands of distinct CDR3 sequences, 10% to 15% recorded once. The source material was PBMCs, sampled before TCRalphabeta/CD19-depleted stem cell transplant. Source of these receptors: a girl aged 2 to 9 with congenital amegakaryocytic thrombocytopenia, due to receive a stem cell transplant.

This clonotype appeared a few times. V gene TRBV5-1 combines with J gene TRBJ2-4, with D possibly being TRBD1 (8 bases). Between the trimmed V and J ends, which lost 4 bases and 7 bases, there was a span of 15 bases. Germline values: CDR1 SGHRS, CDR2 YFSETQ. The CDR3 is 14 residues long. The CDR3 is CASSPTGEGNIQYF. DNA for the CDR3: TGCGCCAGCAGCCCGACAGGGGAGGGCAACATTCAGTACTTC. Variable domain in full (rest from reference TRBV5-1 and TRBJ2-4): KAGVTQTPRYLIKTRGQQVTLSCSPISGHRSVSWYQQTPGQGLQFLFEYFSETQRNKGNFPGRFSGRQFSNSRSEMNVSTLELGDSALYLCASSPTGEGNIQYFGAGTRLSVL.

This clonotype came up a few times. This sequence joins TRBV4-1 and TRBJ2-7; D gene ambiguous. Trimming cost V 1 base and J 0 bases, with 13 bases left between them. There are 16 residues in the CDR3. CDR1 is MGHRA, CDR2 YSYEKL, per germline. The CDR3 loop is CASSQVVSLPSYEQYF. The CDR3 DNA follows: TGCGCCAGCAGCCAAGTCGTATCCCTTCCCTCCTACGAGCAGTACTTC.

This clonotype was recorded a few times. The chain uses TRBV20-1 and TRBJ2-3; 7 nucleotides line up with TRBD2. This CDR3 is 15 amino acids long. CDR1 is DFQATT, CDR2 SNEGSKA, per germline (reference sequence). V lost 3 bases to trimming and J lost 4 bases; unmatched junction nucleotides: 10. The CDR3 region has the DNA TGCAGTGCTAGGCCCCTAGCGGACGGTGCAGATACGCAGTATTTT. It translates to CSARPLADGADTQYF.

This clonotype occurred a few times. This chain uses TRBV20-1 with TRBJ2-2; D gene unclear. The CDR3 is 14 residues long. Trimming removed 1 base at V and 4 bases at J, with 10 bases between. Germline assignment: CDR1 DFQATT and CDR2 SNEGSKA (reference sequence). Here the CDR3 reads CSARAATGTGELFF. CDR3 in DNA: TGCAGTGCTAGAGCTGCCACCGGCACCGGGGAGCTGTTTTTT.

This clonotype was counted at least ten times. This chain joins TRBV12-3 or TRBV12-4 and TRBJ1-1; D remains ambiguous. The CDR3 has 13 amino acids. V was cut by 4 bases and J by 1 base, with 7 bases left in between. The CDR3 protein is CASSWSENTEAFF. For the CDR3, the DNA is TGTGCCAGCAGTTGGAGCGAGAACACTGAAGCTTTCTTT.

In this sample, this clonotype turned up many times. The chain carries TRBV5-1 and TRBJ1-2; 7 positions agree with TRBD1. CDR1 and CDR2 from the germline V gene are SGHRS and YFSETQ. Trimming at V came to 5 bases and at J to 1 base, leaving 2 bases not matched to a gene. This CDR3 comprises 13 residues. CDR3 bases: TGCGCCAGCAGGGGACAGCTTAACTATGGCTACACCTTC. Translated: CASRGQLNYGYTF.

This clonotype was observed many times. The chain links TRBV7-6 to TRBJ1-6, with D possibly being TRBD1 (6 bases). Trimming stripped 4 bases from V and 8 bases from J, with 18 bases between. Per the germline V gene, CDR1 is SGHVS and CDR2 is FNYEAQ. This CDR3 region has 16 residues. The CDR3 bases are TGTGCCAGCAGCTCTAGGGGGGCAGAGACATATTCACCCCTCCACTTT. Translating it yields CASSSRGAETYSPLHF.

The CDR3 loop is CSAREAGDYEQYF. CDR3 DNA sequence: TGCAGTGCTAGGGAAGCAGGGGACTACGAGCAGTACTTC. The rearrangement links TRBV20-1 to TRBJ2-7; D is possibly TRBD1 (6 bases). This CDR3 spans 13 amino acids. In germline, CDR1 is DFQATT, CDR2 SNEGSKA (reference sequence). The V end lost 3 bases, the J end lost 3 bases, and 12 bases lay between the germline ends.

This clonotype was seen ten or more times. This chain joins TRBV3-1 and TRBJ2-2; possibly TRBD2 for D (5 bases). V shed 1 base and J shed 4 bases, with 13 bases lying between them. Germline lookup yields CDR1 LGHDT and CDR2 YNNKEL (reference sequence). The CDR3 has 16 residues. In DNA form, the CDR3 reads TGTGCCAGCAGCCAAGGAAGAGGGCAGTTCACCGGGGAGCTGTTTTTT. Residues: CASSQGRGQFTGELFF.

This clonotype has at least ten counts. The chain links TRBV29-1 to TRBJ2-5; D is undetermined. V was trimmed by 5 bases and J by 1 base, leaving 14 bases between them. The germline V gene encodes CDR1 SQVTM and CDR2 ANQGSEA. The CDR3 is made up of 14 amino acids. CDR3 sequence: CSVTRPGIQETQYF. DNA of the CDR3: TGCAGCGTTACCAGACCAGGAATCCAAGAGACCCAGTACTTC.

This clonotype was seen a few times. V and J are TRBV28 and TRBJ2-7; 8 bases are shared with TRBD1. Germline values: CDR1 MDHEN, CDR2 SYDVKM. The CDR3 covers 13 residues. V dropped 10 bases and J dropped 3; count of bases not matched to a gene: 8. The CDR3 here is CATHRGASYEQYF. CDR3 nucleotides: TGTGCCACACACAGGGGGGCTAGCTACGAGCAGTACTTC.

Many counts were recorded for this clonotype. The chain combines TRBV6-5 with TRBJ2-7; D is undetermined. This CDR3 is built from 12 residues. Germline CDR1 reads MNHEY; CDR2 reads SVGAGI. The germline V and J ends were trimmed by 10 bases and 3 bases, with 13 bases remaining between them. DNA for the CDR3: TGTGCCACAACTCAAGGCGGCTACGAGCAGTACTTC. Translation: CATTQGGYEQYF.

The chain is built from TRBV6-5 and TRBJ2-7; TRBD1 agrees at 10 bases. The CDR3 has 14 residues. Germline CDR1 reads MNHEY; CDR2 reads SVGAGI. J gave up 6 bases and V 2 bases, and 4 bases lay outside the gene matches. The CDR3 protein is CASSYGTGAVEQYF. DNA of the CDR3: TGTGCCAGCAGTTACGGGACAGGGGCTGTCGAGCAGTACTTC.

The J gene is TRBJ2-1, the V gene TRBV3-1; D not resolved. Germline loops: CDR1 LGHDT, CDR2 YNNKEL (reference sequence). The germline V and J ends were trimmed by 3 bases and 9 bases, with 9 bases remaining between them. The CDR3 spans 12 residues. The CDR3 is CASSQGLSEQFF. The CDR3 DNA reads TGTGCCAGCAGCCAGGGCTTGAGTGAGCAGTTCTTC.

The rearrangement links TRBV5-1 to TRBJ2-7; no definite D call. CDR3 length: 15 residues. Between the trimmed V and J ends, which lost 3 bases and 1 base, there was a span of 14 bases. Germline CDR1 SGHRS, CDR2 YFSETQ. In DNA form, the CDR3 reads TGCGCCAGCAGCTGGATCTCCGGGCCTTCCTACGAGCAGTACTTC. This sequence encodes CASSWISGPSYEQYF.

This clonotype was counted ten times or more. The V and J genes are TRBV18 and TRBJ2-1; weak D call: TRBD1 (6 bases). This CDR3 has 15 residues. The V gene lost 6 bases and the J gene lost 7 bases, with 19 bases spanning the gap. Per germline, CDR1 KGHSH and CDR2 LQKENI. As DNA, the CDR3 is TGTGCCAGCTCCCCAACCCCGGACAGCTTGAATGAGCAGTTCTTC. The encoded protein is CASSPTPDSLNEQFF.

Many counts were recorded for this clonotype. The chain links TRBV24-1 to TRBJ2-1, with TRBD2 identical over 11 bases. V was clipped by 4 bases and J by 4 bases; unmatched bases: 14. This CDR3 has 19 residues. Per germline, CDR1 KGHDR and CDR2 SFDVKD. In nucleotides, the CDR3 is TGTGCCACCAGTGAACTGAATCTAGCGGGAGGACCTACATACAATGAGCAGTTCTTC. Translating gives CATSELNLAGGPTYNEQFF.

This clonotype was observed at least ten times. This sequence joins TRBV3-1 and TRBJ2-1, with a possible D match to TRBD2 (5 bases). Per the germline V gene, CDR1 is LGHDT and CDR2 is YNNKEL (reference sequence). The CDR3 runs to 16 residues. Trimming cost V 1 base and J 5 bases, with 15 bases left between them. The CDR3 nucleotides read TGTGCCAGCAGCCAAGTCTTTGGGCGGGCTAACAATGAGCAGTTCTTC. Translated: CASSQVFGRANNEQFF.

The V and J genes are TRBV20-1 and TRBJ2-3; 8 bases align to TRBD2. CDR3 length: 18 residues. Trimming took 2 bases from V and 4 from J; bases not matched to a gene: 17. Germline values: CDR1 DFQATT, CDR2 SNEGSKA (reference sequence). In DNA form, the CDR3 reads TGCAGTGCTAGACACCTTCCTAGGTCGCGGGAGGACTCAGATACGCAGTATTTT. Protein product: CSARHLPRSREDSDTQYF.

The table lists this clonotype with many counts. The chain carries TRBV20-1 and TRBJ2-1; possibly TRBD1 or TRBD2 for D (7 bases each). The CDR3 length is 15 residues. Per the germline V gene, CDR1 is DFQATT and CDR2 is SNEGSKA (reference sequence). With 5 bases removed from V and 3 bases from J, the gap between germline ends came to 17 bases. The CDR3: CSAPRGGQNYNEQFF. The DNA of the CDR3 is TGCAGTGCTCCAAGGGGGGGACAGAACTACAATGAGCAGTTCTTC.

This clonotype was seen repeatedly, ten times or more. In DNA form, the CDR3 reads TGCGCCAGCAGCTTTGAGGTAGTCAGGGTAAATGAGCAGTTCTTC. Protein sequence: CASSFEVVRVNEQFF. The rearrangement uses TRBV5-1 and TRBJ2-1, with a possible D match to TRBD1 (5 bases). V shed 2 bases and J shed 7 bases, with 16 bases lying between them. Germline CDR1 reads SGHRS; CDR2 reads YFSETQ. This CDR3 has 15 residues.

This clonotype has a count of ten or more. The V and J genes are TRBV12-3 or TRBV12-4 and TRBJ2-7, with D tentatively TRBD2 (6 bases). Trimming took off 2 bases at V and 2 bases at J, with 13 bases between the two ends. The CDR3 is made up of 15 amino acids. CDR3 amino acids: CASSLYQGGTYEQYF. The CDR3 DNA reads TGTGCCAGCAGTTTATACCAGGGAGGTACCTACGAGCAGTACTTC.

This clonotype was seen a few times. J is TRBJ2-2 and V is TRBV7-2; D ambiguous. CDR3 length: 12 residues. Germline CDR1 SGHTA, CDR2 FQGNSA. V lost 7 bases, J lost 6 bases, and 9 bases lay in between. In DNA form, the CDR3 reads TGTGCCAGCAATTCAGAACCCGGGGAGCTGTTTTTT. Protein sequence: CASNSEPGELFF.

This clonotype showed up just a few times. This chain connects TRBV2 to TRBJ2-2, with TRBD1 identical over 7 bases. The CDR3 loop spans 19 amino acids. Trimming cost V 4 bases and J 0 bases; bases outside gene matches: 14. Germline CDR1 SNHLY, CDR2 FYNNEI. CDR3 nucleotides: TGTGCCAGCAGTGGCCCTCGACCAACAGGGGCCTCGAACACCGGGGAGCTGTTTTTT. Translating gives CASSGPRPTGASNTGELFF.

CDR3 sequence: CASSLGAGAETQYF. The CDR3 DNA reads TGTGCCAGCAGCTTGGGTGCGGGGGCTGAGACCCAGTACTTC. This chain links TRBV5-6 with TRBJ2-5; TRBD2 is a possible D gene (7 bases). The CDR3 is 14 residues long. The V and J ends lost 0 bases and 5 bases respectively, with 11 bases between them. From germline, CDR1 is SGHDT and CDR2 YYEEEE.

This clonotype was seen more than once but under ten times. This sequence joins TRBV20-1 and TRBJ2-7; 10 nucleotides agree with TRBD2. The ends lost 6 bases at V and 3 bases at J; junction bases unmatched: 8. The CDR3 is 14 amino acids. CDR1 and CDR2 from the germline V gene are DFQATT and SNEGSKA (reference sequence). DNA of the CDR3: TGCAGTGCGATGACTTCTAGCGGGAGCTACGAGCAGTACTTC. This codes for CSAMTSSGSYEQYF.

This clonotype has at least ten counts. The rearrangement links TRBV7-9 to TRBJ1-2; the match to TRBD1 covers 7 bases. CDR1 is SEHNR, CDR2 FQNEAQ, per germline (reference sequence). The CDR3 runs to 14 residues. J gave up 4 bases and V 3 bases, and 5 bases lay outside the gene matches. The CDR3 region is CASSFAGGSYGYTF. CDR3 in DNA: TGTGCCAGCAGCTTCGCAGGGGGGAGCTATGGCTACACCTTC.

This clonotype was recorded many times. The genes are TRBV5-5 and TRBJ2-3; 7 nucleotides agree with TRBD2. J was trimmed by 3 bases and V by 0 bases; bases with no gene match: 4. This CDR3 has 15 residues. Germline lookup yields CDR1 SGHKS and CDR2 YYEKEE (reference sequence). In DNA, the CDR3 is TGTGCCAGCAGCTTGGGCGGGAGTTGGACAGATACGCAGTATTTT. It is translated as CASSLGGSWTDTQYF.

This clonotype was seen repeatedly, ten times or more. The chain couples TRBV29-1 to TRBJ1-1; 9 bases align to TRBD1. V was pared by 0 bases and J by 4 bases, with 9 bases of the junction left unmatched. CDR1 SQVTM and CDR2 ANQGSEA come from the germline V gene. This CDR3 contains 16 residues. The CDR3 nucleotides are TGCAGCGTTGAAGAGGGGGGGGACAGGGAGATCACTGAAGCTTTCTTT. This sequence encodes CSVEEGGDREITEAFF.

This clonotype was detected ten times or more. The V gene is TRBV15, the J gene TRBJ2-1; 10 bases are shared with TRBD2. CDR1 and CDR2 (germline): LNHNV, YYDKDF (reference sequence). The CDR3 length is 17 residues. V lost 0 bases, J lost 2 bases, and 4 bases stayed unmatched. In nucleotides, the CDR3 is TGTGCCACCAGCAGAGATAGCGGGAGGTCTCCCTACAATGAGCAGTTCTTC. Amino acid sequence: CATSRDSGRSPYNEQFF.

This clonotype was counted between two and nine times. The chain uses TRBV20-1 and TRBJ1-5; 7 bases agree with TRBD1. This CDR3 is 14 amino acids long. With 3 bases clipped from V and 0 bases from J, the junction kept 2 bases outside the gene matches. Germline CDR1 DFQATT, CDR2 SNEGSKA (reference sequence). CDR3 DNA: TGCAGTGCTAGGGGACAGTATAGCAATCAGCCCCAGCATTTT. Translation gives CSARGQYSNQPQHF.